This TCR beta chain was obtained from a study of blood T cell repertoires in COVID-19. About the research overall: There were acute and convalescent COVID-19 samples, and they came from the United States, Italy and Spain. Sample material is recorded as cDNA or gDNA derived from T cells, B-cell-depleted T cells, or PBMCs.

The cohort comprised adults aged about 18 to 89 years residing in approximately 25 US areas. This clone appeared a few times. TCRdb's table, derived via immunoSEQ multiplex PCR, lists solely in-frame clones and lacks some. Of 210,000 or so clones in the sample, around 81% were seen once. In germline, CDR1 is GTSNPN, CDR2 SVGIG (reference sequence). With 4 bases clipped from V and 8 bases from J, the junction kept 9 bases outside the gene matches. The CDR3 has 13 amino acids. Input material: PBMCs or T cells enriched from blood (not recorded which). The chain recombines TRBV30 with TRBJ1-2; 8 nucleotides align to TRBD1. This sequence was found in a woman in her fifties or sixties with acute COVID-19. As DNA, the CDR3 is TGTGCCTGGAAGTCAGGGGGCGCGTGGGGCTACACCTTC. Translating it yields CAWKSGGAWGYTF.